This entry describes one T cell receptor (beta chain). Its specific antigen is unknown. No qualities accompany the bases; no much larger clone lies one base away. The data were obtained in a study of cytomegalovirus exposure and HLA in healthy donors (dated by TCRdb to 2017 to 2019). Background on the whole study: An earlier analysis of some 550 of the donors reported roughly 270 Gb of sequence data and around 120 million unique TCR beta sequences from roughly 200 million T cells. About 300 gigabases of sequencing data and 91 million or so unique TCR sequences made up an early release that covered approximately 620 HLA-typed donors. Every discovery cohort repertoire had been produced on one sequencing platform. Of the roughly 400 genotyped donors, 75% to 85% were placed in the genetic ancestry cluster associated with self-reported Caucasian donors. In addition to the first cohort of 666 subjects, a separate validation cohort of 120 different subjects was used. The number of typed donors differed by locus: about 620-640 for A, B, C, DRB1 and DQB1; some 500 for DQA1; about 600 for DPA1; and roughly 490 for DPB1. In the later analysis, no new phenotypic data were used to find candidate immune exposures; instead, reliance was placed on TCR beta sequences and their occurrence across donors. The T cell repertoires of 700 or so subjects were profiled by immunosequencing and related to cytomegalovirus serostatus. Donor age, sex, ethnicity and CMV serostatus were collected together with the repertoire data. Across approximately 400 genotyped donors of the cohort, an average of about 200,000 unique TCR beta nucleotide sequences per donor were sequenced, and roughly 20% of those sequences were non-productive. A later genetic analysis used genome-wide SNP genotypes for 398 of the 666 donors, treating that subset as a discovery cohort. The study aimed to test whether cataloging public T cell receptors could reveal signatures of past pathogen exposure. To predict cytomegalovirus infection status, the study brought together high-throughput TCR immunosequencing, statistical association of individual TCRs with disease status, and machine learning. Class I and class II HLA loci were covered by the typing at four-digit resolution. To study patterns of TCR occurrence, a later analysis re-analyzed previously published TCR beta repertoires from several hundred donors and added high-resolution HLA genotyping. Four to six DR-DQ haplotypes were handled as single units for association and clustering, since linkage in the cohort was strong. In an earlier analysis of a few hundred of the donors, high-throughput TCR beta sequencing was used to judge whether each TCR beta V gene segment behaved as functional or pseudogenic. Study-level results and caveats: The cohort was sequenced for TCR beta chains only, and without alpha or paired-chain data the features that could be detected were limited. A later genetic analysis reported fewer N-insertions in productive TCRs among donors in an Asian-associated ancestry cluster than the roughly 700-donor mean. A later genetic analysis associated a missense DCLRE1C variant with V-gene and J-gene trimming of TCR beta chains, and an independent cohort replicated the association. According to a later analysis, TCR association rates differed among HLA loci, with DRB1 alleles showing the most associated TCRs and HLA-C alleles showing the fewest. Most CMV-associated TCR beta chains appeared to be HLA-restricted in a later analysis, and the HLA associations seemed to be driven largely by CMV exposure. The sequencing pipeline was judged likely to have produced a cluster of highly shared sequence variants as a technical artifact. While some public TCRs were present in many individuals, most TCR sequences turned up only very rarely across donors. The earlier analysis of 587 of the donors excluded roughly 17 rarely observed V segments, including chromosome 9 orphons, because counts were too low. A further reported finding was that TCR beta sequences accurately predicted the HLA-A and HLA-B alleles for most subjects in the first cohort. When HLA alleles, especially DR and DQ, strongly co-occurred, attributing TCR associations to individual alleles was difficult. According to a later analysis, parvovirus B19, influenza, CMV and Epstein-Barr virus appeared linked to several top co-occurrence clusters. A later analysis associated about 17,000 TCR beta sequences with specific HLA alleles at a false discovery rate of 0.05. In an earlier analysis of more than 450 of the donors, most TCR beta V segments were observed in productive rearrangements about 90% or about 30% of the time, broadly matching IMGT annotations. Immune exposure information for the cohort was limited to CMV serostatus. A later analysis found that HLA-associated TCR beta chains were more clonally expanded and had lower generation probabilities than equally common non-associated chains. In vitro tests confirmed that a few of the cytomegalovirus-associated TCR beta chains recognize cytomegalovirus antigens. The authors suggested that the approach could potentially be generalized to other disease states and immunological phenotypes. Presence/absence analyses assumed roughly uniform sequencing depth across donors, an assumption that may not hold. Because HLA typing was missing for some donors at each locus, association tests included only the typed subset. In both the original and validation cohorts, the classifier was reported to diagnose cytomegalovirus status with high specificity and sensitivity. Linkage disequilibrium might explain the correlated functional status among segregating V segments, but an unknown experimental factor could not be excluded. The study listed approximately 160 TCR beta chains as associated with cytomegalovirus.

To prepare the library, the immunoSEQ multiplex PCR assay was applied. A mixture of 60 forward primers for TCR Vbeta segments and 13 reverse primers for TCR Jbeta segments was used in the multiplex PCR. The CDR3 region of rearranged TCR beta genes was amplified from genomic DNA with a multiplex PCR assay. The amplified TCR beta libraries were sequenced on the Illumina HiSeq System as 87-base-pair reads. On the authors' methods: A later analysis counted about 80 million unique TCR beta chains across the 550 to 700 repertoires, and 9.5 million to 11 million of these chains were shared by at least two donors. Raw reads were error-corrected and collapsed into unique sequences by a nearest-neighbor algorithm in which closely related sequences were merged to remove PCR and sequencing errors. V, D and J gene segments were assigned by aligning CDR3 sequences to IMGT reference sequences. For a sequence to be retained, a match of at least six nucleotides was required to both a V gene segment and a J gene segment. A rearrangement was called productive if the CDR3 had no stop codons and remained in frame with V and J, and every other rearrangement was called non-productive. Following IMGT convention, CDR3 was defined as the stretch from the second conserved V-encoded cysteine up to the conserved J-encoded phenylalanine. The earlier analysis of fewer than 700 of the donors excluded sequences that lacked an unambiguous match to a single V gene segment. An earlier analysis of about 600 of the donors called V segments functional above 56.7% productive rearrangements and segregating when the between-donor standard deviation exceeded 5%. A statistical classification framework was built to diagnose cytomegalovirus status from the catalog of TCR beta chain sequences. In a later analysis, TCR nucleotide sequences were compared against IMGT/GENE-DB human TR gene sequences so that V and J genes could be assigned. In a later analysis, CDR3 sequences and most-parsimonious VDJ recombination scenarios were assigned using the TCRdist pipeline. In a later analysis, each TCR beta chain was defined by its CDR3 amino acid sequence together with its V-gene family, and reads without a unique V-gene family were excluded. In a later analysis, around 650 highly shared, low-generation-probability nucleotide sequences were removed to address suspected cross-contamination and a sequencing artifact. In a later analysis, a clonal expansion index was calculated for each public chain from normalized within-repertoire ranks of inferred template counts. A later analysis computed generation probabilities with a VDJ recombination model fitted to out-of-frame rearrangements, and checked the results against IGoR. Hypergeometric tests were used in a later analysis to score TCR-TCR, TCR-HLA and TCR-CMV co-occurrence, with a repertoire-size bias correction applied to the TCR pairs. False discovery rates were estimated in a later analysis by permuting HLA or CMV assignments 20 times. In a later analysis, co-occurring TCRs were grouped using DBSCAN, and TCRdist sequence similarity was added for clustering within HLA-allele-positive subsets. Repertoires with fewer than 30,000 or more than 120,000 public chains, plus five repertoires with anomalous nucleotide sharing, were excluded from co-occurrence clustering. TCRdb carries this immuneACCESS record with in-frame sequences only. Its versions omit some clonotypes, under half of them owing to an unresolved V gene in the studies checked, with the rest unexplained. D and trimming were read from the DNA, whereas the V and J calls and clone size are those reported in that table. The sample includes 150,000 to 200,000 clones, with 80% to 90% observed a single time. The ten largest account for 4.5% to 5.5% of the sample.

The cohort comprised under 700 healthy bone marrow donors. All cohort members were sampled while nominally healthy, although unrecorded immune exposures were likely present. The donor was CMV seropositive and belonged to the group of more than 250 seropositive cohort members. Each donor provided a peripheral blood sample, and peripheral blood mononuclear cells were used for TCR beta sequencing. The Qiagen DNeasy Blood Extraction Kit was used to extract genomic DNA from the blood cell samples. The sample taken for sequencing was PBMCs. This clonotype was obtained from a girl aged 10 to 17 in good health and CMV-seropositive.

The DNA sequence is TGTGCCAGCAGCGTAGCCCGCAGGGCTGGAGGCTACACCTTC. Its product reads: CASSVARRAGGYTF. In this chain, TRBV9 is recombined with TRBJ1-2; D gene: possibly TRBD1, on 5 matching bases. Its CDR3 holds 14 amino acids, cysteine through phenylalanine. Here the CDR3 DNA is all that survives: 42 bases in frame from base 1. Via the germline V gene, CDR1 is SGDLS and CDR2 YYNGEE. A distance of 14 bases separates the germline ends of V and J, which lose 0 bases and 8 bases respectively.